The T cell receptor (beta chain) under discussion was sequenced for a study of cytomegalovirus exposure and HLA in healthy donors. Study-wide findings and caveats: Later work associated 16,951 TCR beta sequences with HLA alleles at 0.05 false discovery rate. CMV serostatus was the only immune exposure information that was available.

CDR3 length: 15 amino acids. Deletions cut 0 bases from V and 11 bases from J, with 20 bases between. Germline V gene sequence: CDR1 SGDLS, CDR2 YYNGEE. This clone was recorded only once. What it binds is not known. The PCR made use of 60 Vbeta and 13 Jbeta primers. The method was immunoSEQ multiplex PCR; TCRdb's version includes in-frame clones alone and lacks a portion of them. This sample yields 150,000 to 200,000 clones, of which roughly 75% are seen a single time; less than 3% belongs to the top ten. The chain joins TRBV9 to TRBJ1-1, with D perhaps TRBD1 (5 bases). Material: PBMCs. This TCR was sampled from a female donor in good health and CMV-seronegative. The chain's CDR3 is CASSVGGDSRVGAFF. The CDR3 DNA sequence: TGTGCCAGCAGCGTAGGCGGGGACTCGCGGGTAGGTGCTTTCTTT.